This T cell receptor beta chain was retrieved from a study of identical twins. In the case of this clonotype: Its antigen is not known.

Looked up from germline, CDR1 is SGHKS and CDR2 is YYEKEE (reference sequence). V gave up 4 bases and J gave up 5 bases; unmatched junction bases: 8. The CDR3 is made up of 16 amino acids. Study observations and caveats: Some out-of-frame alpha sequences were shared by twins, and these showed excess low generation probability. Analyses of zero insertions could, in part, be confounded by invariant MAIT and iNKT cells.

Via MiXCR, TCRdb re-called the 5' RACE reads, giving one row per CDR3 protein. The table lists more than 350,000 distinct CDR3 sequences, around 9% of them singletons, with about 8.1% in the top ten. This TCR came from a woman aged 45-60 years in good health. The material sequenced was naive T cells sorted from blood. J is TRBJ2-1 and V is TRBV5-5; 11 nucleotides match TRBD2. The CDR3 here is CASSLYGTSGDNEQFF. In nucleotides, the CDR3 is TGTGCCAGCAGCCTGTATGGGACTAGCGGCGACAATGAGCAGTTCTTC. The whole variable domain, filled in from reference TRBV5-5 and TRBJ2-1, reads DAGVTQSPTHLIKTRGQQVTLRCSPISGHKSVSWYQQVLGQGPQFIFQYYEKEERGRGNFPDRFSARQFPNYSSELNVNALLLGDSALYLCASSLYGTSGDNEQFFGPGTRLTVL.